This entry lists 4 T cell receptor beta chains sequenced from one sample in a study of blood T cells in healthy people across ages. A second PCR, run for roughly 7 to 12 cycles, used a sample-barcoded 5' primer plus a J-beta primer mix. Each CDR3 protein gets one entry after TCRdb re-called the 5' RACE reads with MiXCR. The data contain 1.5 million to 2 million distinct CDR3 sequences, 28% of them seen just once; the ten biggest clones take up over 7%. Sequenced input: blood. The receptors were sampled from a woman aged 25 to 39 in good health.

The gene calls are TRBV11-2 and TRBJ2-2; TRBD2 matches 7 bases. The CDR3 covers 14 residues. CDR1 is SGHAT, CDR2 FQNNGV, per germline. J gave up 7 bases and V 6 bases, and 8 bases lay outside the gene matches. The CDR3 DNA follows: TGTGCCAGCAGGGGGCGGGGGACTCGCGGGGAGCTGTTTTTT. This sequence encodes CASRGRGTRGELFF.

CDR3 nucleotide sequence: TGTGCCAGCAGTTTAGGGGGACTTTTTTTCTCCTACAATGAGCAGTTCTTC. It yields the protein CASSLGGLFFSYNEQFF. The genes are TRBV12-3 or TRBV12-4 and TRBJ2-1, with D perhaps TRBD2 (6 bases). Deletions cut 1 base from V and 0 bases from J, with 13 bases between. CDR3 size: 17 residues.

On this clonotype: A much larger clone is a single base away; this may be a read error. The rearrangement uses TRBV27 and TRBJ2-1; 8 nucleotides align to TRBD1. Germline CDR1 MNHEY, CDR2 SMNVEV (reference sequence). CDR3 length equals 14 residues. In DNA, the CDR3 is TGTGCCGGCAGTTGGACAGGGAGGAAGAGTGAGCAGTTCTTC. As protein: CAGSWTGRKSEQFF.

About this clonotype: A clone one base away is much larger, so this may be a read error. The V call is TRBV5-1, the J call TRBJ2-7; tentative D call: TRBD1 (6 bases). CDR1 SGHRS and CDR2 YFSETQ come from the germline V gene. The CDR3 has 12 residues. CDR3 region: CAGSGTGTEQYF. In DNA, the CDR3 is TGCGCCGGCAGCGGCACAGGGACCGAGCAGTACTTC.